This T cell receptor (beta chain) was sequenced in a study of T cell responses to AZD1222 COVID-19 vaccine. Libraries were prepared by immunoSEQ multiplex PCR; TCRdb keeps only in-frame clonotypes and omits some of them. The data contain more than 95,000 clones, roughly 91% of them singletons. Germline loops: CDR1 GTSNPN, CDR2 SVGIG (reference sequence). This CDR3 comprises 14 residues. V dropped 0 bases and J dropped 0 bases, with 5 bases sitting between them. The TCR originated in an adult in good health. The sample consisted of peripheral blood, taken on day 0 of AZD1222 vaccination. The V and J genes are TRBV30 and TRBJ1-4; D ambiguous. The CDR3 nucleotides are TGTGCCTGGAGTGTATCGACAACTAATGAAAAACTGTTTTTT. Protein: CAWSVSTTNEKLFF.